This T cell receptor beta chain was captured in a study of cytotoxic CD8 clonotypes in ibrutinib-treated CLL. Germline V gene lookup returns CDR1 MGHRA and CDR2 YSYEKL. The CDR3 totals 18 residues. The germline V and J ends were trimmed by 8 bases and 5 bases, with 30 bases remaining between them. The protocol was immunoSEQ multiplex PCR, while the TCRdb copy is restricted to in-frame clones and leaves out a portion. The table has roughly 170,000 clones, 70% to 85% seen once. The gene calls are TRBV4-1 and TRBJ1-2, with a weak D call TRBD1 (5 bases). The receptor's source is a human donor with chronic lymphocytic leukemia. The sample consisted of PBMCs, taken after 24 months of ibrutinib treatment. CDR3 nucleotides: TGCGCCAGCGCGGGGAACCGGGGTATTAAGGGACCGATATATGGCTACACCTTC. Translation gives CASAGNRGIKGPIYGYTF.